These 30 T cell receptor beta chains share one sample of origin, sequenced in a study of vaccination and CD4 T cells after COVID-19. Noted treatment: 10-day PBMC culture with coronavirus spike peptide pools or control peptides (ViraFEST assay). The Oncomine TCR Beta short-read assay sequenced DNA from cultured CD4+ T cells. TCRdb redid the calling of the PCR reads with MiXCR, one entry per CDR3 protein. The repertoire includes more than 25,000 distinct CDR3 sequences, about two thirds of them detected once, and 17% sits in the top ten. The antigens for these receptors are not known. The input for sequencing was CD4+ T cells from blood, cultured in vitro, taken after SARS-CoV-2 vaccination. These receptors all stem from a human donor who received a COVID-19 vaccine.

The chain joins TRBV7-3 to TRBJ1-5; D is unclear. The CDR3 covers 13 residues. The V gene's germline CDR1 is SGHTA and CDR2 FQGTGA. Trimming took 1 base from V and 4 from J, leaving 5 bases between them. The CDR3 bases are TGTGCCAGCAGCTTAATGAAAAATCAGCCCCAGCATTTT. Its translation: CASSLMKNQPQHF.

This clonotype was seen only a few times. The chain uses TRBV24-1 and TRBJ1-1; D ambiguous. CDR3 length equals 13 residues. Trimming left V 7 bases short and J 1 base short, with 9 bases between. Germline V gene sequence: CDR1 KGHDR, CDR2 SFDVKD. The CDR3 reads CATRRTQNTEAFF. DNA for the CDR3: TGTGCCACCAGGCGAACACAGAACACTGAAGCTTTCTTT.

This clonotype was recorded a few times. V and J are TRBV7-9 and TRBJ1-6; 9 nucleotides agree with TRBD1. The CDR3 loop spans 15 amino acids. V dropped 5 bases and J dropped 7; count of bases not matched to a gene: 6. CDR1 SEHNR and CDR2 FQNEAQ come from the germline V gene (reference sequence). The CDR3 is CASSAQTGGNSPLHF. The DNA for the CDR3 is TGTGCCAGCAGCGCCCAGACAGGGGGGAATTCACCCCTCCACTTT.

V gene TRBV25-1 combines with J gene TRBJ1-1; D call uncertain. The CDR3 has 14 amino acids. Germline V gene data show CDR1 as MGHDK and CDR2 as SYGVNS. Trimming removed 6 bases from V and 1 base from J, with 12 bases in between. The CDR3 DNA reads TGTGCCAGCAGCTACACGACTAAGAACACTGAAGCTTTCTTT. Translation: CASSYTTKNTEAFF.

This clonotype was seen more than once but under ten times. J is TRBJ1-1 and V is TRBV29-1; 8 nucleotides align to TRBD1. Germline V gives CDR1 SQVTM, CDR2 ANQGSEA. The length of the CDR3 is 13 residues. The J segment lost 0 bases and the V segment lost 6 bases, leaving 3 bases of the junction unmatched. The chain's CDR3 is CSVRQGMNTEAFF. DNA for the CDR3: TGCAGCGTCAGACAGGGGATGAACACTGAAGCTTTCTTT.

The V call is TRBV25-1, the J call TRBJ1-6, with 8 bases aligning to TRBD1. Trimming took 8 bases from V and 0 from J; bases not matched to a gene: 3. CDR3 length: 15 amino acids. CDR1 MGHDK and CDR2 SYGVNS come from the germline V gene. CDR3 bases: TGTGCCAGCTCGACAGGGGACTCCTATAATTCACCCCTCCACTTT. Protein sequence: CASSTGDSYNSPLHF.

V gene TRBV11-3 combines with J gene TRBJ1-1, with 9 positions matching TRBD1. Germline assignment: CDR1 SGHNT and CDR2 YENEEA. CDR3 length: 14 amino acids. V lost 5 bases, J lost 4 bases, and 5 bases stayed unmatched. CDR3 DNA sequence: TGTGCCAGCAGCGTAACGACAGGGGGCACTGAAGCTTTCTTT. Its translation: CASSVTTGGTEAFF. Together with reference TRBV11-3 and TRBJ1-1, the CDR3 gives the full variable domain: EAGVVQSPRYKIIEKKQPVAFWCNPISGHNTLYWYLQNLGQGPELLIRYENEEAVDDSQLPKDRFSAERLKGVDSTLKIQPAELGDSAVYLCASSVTTGGTEAFFGQGTRLTVV.

V usage is TRBV7-9 and J usage is TRBJ1-2, with 8 positions matching TRBD1. The V gene end was trimmed by 3 bases and the J gene end by 8 bases; junction bases not matched to a gene: 5. Germline lookup yields CDR1 SEHNR and CDR2 FQNEAQ (reference sequence). The CDR3 contains 13 residues. CDR3 sequence: CASSLTGDGGYTF. CDR3 in DNA: TGTGCCAGCAGCTTGACAGGGGACGGGGGCTACACCTTC.

This clonotype appeared once. J is TRBJ1-2 and V is TRBV6-1, with D perhaps matching TRBD1 (5 bases). Germline values: CDR1 MNHNS, CDR2 SASEGT. There are 17 residues in the CDR3. Trimming removed 6 bases from V and 0 bases from J, with 20 bases in between. The CDR3 is CASRSTRAGTPNYGYTF. Written as DNA, the CDR3 is TGTGCCAGCAGGAGTACTCGTGCAGGGACCCCTAACTATGGCTACACCTTC.

The chain uses TRBV9 and TRBJ2-1, with D perhaps given as TRBD1 or TRBD2 (6 bases each). With 0 bases removed from V and 5 bases from J, the gap between germline ends came to 15 bases. Per the germline V gene, CDR1 is SGDLS and CDR2 is YYNGEE. The CDR3 is made up of 16 amino acids. The CDR3 sequence: CASSVDGGEGDNEQFF. CDR3 sequence (DNA): TGTGCCAGCAGCGTAGACGGGGGCGAGGGCGACAATGAGCAGTTCTTC.

The chain links TRBV6-5 to TRBJ1-2; D may be TRBD1 (6 bases). The CDR3 spans 15 residues. Trimming cost V 2 bases and J 7 bases, with 17 bases left between them. Per the germline V gene, CDR1 is MNHEY and CDR2 is SVGAGI. The CDR3: CASSYVRGAVSGYTF. CDR3 DNA sequence: TGTGCCAGCAGTTACGTTCGGGGGGCAGTAAGTGGCTACACCTTC.

V and J are TRBV10-3 and TRBJ2-3, with D possibly being TRBD1 (6 bases). CDR1 and CDR2 (germline): ENHRY, SYGVKD. The CDR3 length is 14 residues. The ends were cut back, 6 bases at V and 2 bases at J, with 12 bases in the middle. CDR3 sequence: CAIRKQGFTDTQYF. Written as DNA, the CDR3 is TGTGCCATCAGGAAACAGGGATTCACAGATACGCAGTATTTT.

For the CDR3, the DNA is TGCAGTGCTTGCAGATCGGGACTAGCTAGCACAGATACGCAGTATTTT. It encodes CSACRSGLASTDTQYF. The gene calls are TRBV20-1 and TRBJ2-3, with 9 nucleotides matching TRBD2. Germline V gene data show CDR1 as DFQATT and CDR2 as SNEGSKA (reference sequence). The CDR3 is 16 residues long. J was trimmed by 0 bases and V by 5 bases; bases with no gene match: 9.

The rearrangement uses TRBV7-9 and TRBJ1-1; D not resolved. Germline V gene data show CDR1 as SEHNR and CDR2 as FQNEAQ (reference sequence). The CDR3 extends over 15 amino acids. V lost 3 bases and J lost 2, with 13 bases in between. This CDR3 reads CASSLRDRLNTEAFF. CDR3 coding DNA: TGTGCCAGCAGCTTGAGGGATAGACTAAACACTGAAGCTTTCTTT.

The rearrangement uses TRBV2 and TRBJ2-7; possible D gene TRBD2, 7 bases. CDR1 and CDR2 (germline): SNHLY, FYNNEI. V was shortened by 1 base and J by 0 bases, with 10 bases between the two germline ends. The CDR3 runs to 15 residues. The DNA of the CDR3 is TGTGCCAGCAGTGAAGAGGCGGGGGCCTCCTACGAGCAGTACTTC. This codes for CASSEEAGASYEQYF.

The chain carries TRBV6-1 and TRBJ2-7; 7 positions agree with TRBD1. The CDR3 is made up of 15 amino acids. The trim removed 5 bases at V and 2 bases at J, leaving 9 bases unmatched. Germline assignment: CDR1 MNHNS and CDR2 SASEGT. The CDR3 coding sequence is TGTGCCAGCAGTCCTCCGACGGGACAGCCCTACGAGCAGTACTTC. Protein: CASSPPTGQPYEQYF.

The J gene is TRBJ2-5, the V gene TRBV6-2 or TRBV6-3; 7 bases match TRBD1. The germline CDR1 and CDR2 sequences are MNHEY and SVGEGT. The CDR3 loop spans 14 amino acids. The J segment lost 4 bases and the V segment lost 2 bases, leaving 4 bases of the junction unmatched. The CDR3 reads CASSYDRVGETQYF. The CDR3 coding sequence is TGTGCCAGCAGTTACGACAGGGTTGGAGAGACCCAGTACTTC.

V and J are TRBV15 and TRBJ2-2; either TRBD1 or TRBD2 may fit D (6 bases each). The ends were cut back, 8 bases at V and 5 bases at J, with 21 bases in the middle. There are 16 residues in the CDR3. Germline CDR1 and CDR2: LNHNV and YYDKDF (reference sequence). This CDR3 is CATAWDGGLDTGELFF. CDR3 nucleotides: TGTGCCACCGCCTGGGATGGGGGGCTAGATACCGGGGAGCTGTTTTTT.

The CDR3 loop reads CASSEGGTQGLYGYTF. The CDR3, as DNA: TGTGCCAGCAGTGAAGGCGGGACCCAGGGGCTCTATGGCTACACCTTC. V gene TRBV2 combines with J gene TRBJ1-2, with D possibly being TRBD1 (6 bases). V lost 1 base and J lost 4, with 16 bases in between. The CDR3 is 16 amino acids. Germline CDR1 SNHLY, CDR2 FYNNEI.

The chain has TRBV24-1 and TRBJ2-5; 10 bases are a match to TRBD2. With 3 bases clipped from V and 2 bases from J, the junction kept 2 bases outside the gene matches. This CDR3 is 15 amino acids long. The V gene's germline CDR1 is KGHDR and CDR2 SFDVKD. CDR3 residues: CATSDIAGGQETQYF. The DNA of the CDR3 is TGTGCCACCAGTGATATAGCGGGGGGACAAGAGACCCAGTACTTC.

The CDR3 spells CASSRGGGYGYTF. The CDR3 region has the DNA TGTGCCAGCAGCCGGGGGGGCGGGTATGGCTACACCTTC. V gene TRBV6-1 combines with J gene TRBJ1-2; D is perhaps TRBD1 (6 bases). V shed 6 bases and J shed 5 bases, with 13 bases lying between them. The CDR3 is made up of 13 amino acids. Germline V CDR1 and CDR2: MNHNS, SASEGT.

The chain is built from TRBV6-1 and TRBJ1-5, with 8 positions matching TRBD1. Trimming removed 7 bases from V and 5 bases from J; junction bases left unmatched: 7. The CDR3 loop spans 14 amino acids. The germline CDR1 and CDR2 sequences are MNHNS and SASEGT. The CDR3 reads CASTRTGLDQPQHF. For the CDR3, the DNA is TGTGCCAGCACCAGGACAGGGTTGGATCAGCCCCAGCATTTT.

There are a few counts of this clonotype. The chain recombines TRBV27 with TRBJ2-3; 9 bases line up with TRBD1. The germline V gene has CDR1 MNHEY and CDR2 SMNVEV (reference sequence). The length of the CDR3 is 16 residues. The trim removed 4 bases at V and 1 base at J, leaving 6 bases unmatched. DNA of the CDR3: TGTGCCAGCAGTTCCGGGACAGGGCTAGGCACAGATACGCAGTATTTT. This translates into CASSSGTGLGTDTQYF.

The chain uses TRBV5-1 and TRBJ1-1, with 9 bases matching TRBD1. Germline assignment: CDR1 SGHRS and CDR2 YFSETQ. V was clipped by 4 bases and J by 3 bases; unmatched bases: 4. CDR3 length: 14 amino acids. CDR3 sequence (DNA): TGCGCCAGCAGCCCTGGGACAGGGTACACTGAAGCTTTCTTT. It specifies CASSPGTGYTEAFF.

This clonotype showed up just a few times. The V call is TRBV30, the J call TRBJ1-6; D is unresolved. Between the trimmed V and J ends, which lost 4 bases and 0 bases, there was a span of 10 bases. Germline V gene lookup returns CDR1 GTSNPN and CDR2 SVGIG (reference sequence). The CDR3 loop spans 15 amino acids. As DNA, the CDR3 is TGTGCCTGGATAGTAGGGAACTCCTATAATTCACCCCTCCACTTT. Translation gives CAWIVGNSYNSPLHF.

This clonotype has only a few counts. V usage is TRBV19 and J usage is TRBJ2-5, with 10 positions matching TRBD1. Germline loops: CDR1 LNHDA, CDR2 SQIVND (reference sequence). The CDR3 length is 15 residues. After removal of 1 base from V and 5 bases from J, the junction contained 4 bases not matched to a gene. The CDR3 region is CASSIGQGARETQYF. In DNA, the CDR3 is TGTGCCAGTAGTATAGGACAGGGGGCACGGGAGACCCAGTACTTC.

The chain couples TRBV19 to TRBJ1-4; 9 bases agree with TRBD1. V lost 6 bases to trimming and J lost 8 bases; unmatched junction nucleotides: 10. From germline, CDR1 is LNHDA and CDR2 SQIVND (reference sequence). The CDR3 has 15 residues. CDR3 DNA: TGTGCCAGTAGGACACAGGGGGCGCGGGGGGAAAAACTGTTTTTT. Its protein product is CASRTQGARGEKLFF. Full variable domain (missing parts from reference TRBV19 and TRBJ1-4): DGGITQSPKYLFRKEGQNVTLSCEQNLNHDAMYWYRQDPGQGLRLIYYSQIVNDFQKGDIAEGYSVSREKKESFPLTVTSAQKNPTAFYLCASRTQGARGEKLFFGSGTQLSVL.

The chain's CDR3 is CASSTRSTGANVLTF. As DNA, the CDR3 is TGTGCCAGCAGTACCCGAAGTACTGGGGCCAACGTCCTGACTTTC. This chain links TRBV6-1 with TRBJ2-6; no clear D. The CDR3 length is 15 residues. Trimming stripped 5 bases from V and 2 bases from J, with 10 bases between. Per the germline V gene, CDR1 is MNHNS and CDR2 is SASEGT.

This clonotype has only a few counts. This rearrangement joins TRBV2 to TRBJ1-3, with a weak D call TRBD1 (5 bases). Trimming removed 6 bases at V and 1 base at J, with 16 bases between. The CDR3 consists of 16 residues. CDR1 and CDR2 (germline): SNHLY, FYNNEI. The DNA for the CDR3 is TGTGCCAGCAGCTGGGGCACACCGGCATCTGGAAACACCATATATTTT. Translated, it gives CASSWGTPASGNTIYF. Full variable domain (outside the CDR3, taken from reference TRBV2 and TRBJ1-3): EPEVTQTPSHQVTQMGQEVILRCVPISNHLYFYWYRQILGQKVEFLVSFYNNEISEKSEIFDDQFSVERPDGSNFTLKIRSTKLEDSAMYFCASSWGTPASGNTIYFGEGSWLTVV.

The rearrangement links TRBV10-3 to TRBJ2-6; TRBD1 matches at 8 bases. Germline CDR1 and CDR2: ENHRY and SYGVKD. This CDR3 is built from 17 residues. Trimming cost V 6 bases and J 0 bases; bases outside gene matches: 7. The CDR3 is CAISRGRESSGANVLTF. The CDR3 nucleotides are TGTGCCATCAGCAGGGGGCGAGAAAGCTCTGGGGCCAACGTCCTGACTTTC.